Included here is one T cell receptor beta chain sequence, with context. Its antigen is not yet known. Per-nucleotide qualities are absent, and no much larger clonotype sits a single base away. These data come from a study of blood T cell repertoires in COVID-19 (TCRdb year 2020). Study-wide context: The collaborator samples originated in the United States, Italy and Spain and spanned the acute and convalescent phases of COVID-19. The material from the prospective study consisted of cDNA or gDNA derived from T cells, B-cell-depleted T cells, or PBMCs. Deeply sampled blood TCRbeta repertoires from subjects exposed to, actively infected with, or recovered from COVID-19 were included in the dataset. The repertoires were made available in a free public database intended to serve as a resource for research on the immune response to SARS-CoV-2. Samples were obtained from the ongoing ImmuneRACE study (first 160 participants) and from over a thousand subjects provided by 6 global collaborators. A de-identified subject ID, COVID-19 status, age in years and sex were almost always included in the sample metadata. Where available, HLA class I and class II types were taken from metadata supplied by the sample provider and were not determined by assay-based typing.

Beyond this particular receptor, the publication reports: The quantity of clinical and demographic metadata differed by source and by participant and was supplied without curation.

TCRbeta CDR3 regions were amplified from genomic DNA by means of the immunoSEQ Assay, a bias-controlled multiplex PCR. As for the original processing: The number of nucleated cells in each sample was estimated from the amplification of reference gene primers within the assay. To quantify the absolute abundance of each unique TCRbeta CDR3 rearrangement, sequence reads were collapsed and filtered. Productive Simpson clonality was computed per sample as the square root of Simpson's diversity index over productive rearrangements. Held by TCRdb, this immuneACCESS table contains in-frame sequences only and omits some clones. Under half of the omission traces to an unresolved V gene where checked; the cause of the rest is unknown. V and J calls and clone size are copied from that table; D and trimming were computed from the DNA. This sample gives 350,000 or so clones in total; approximately 89% of them show up just once. The ten largest make up 3.5% to 4% of the sample.

In Seattle, one collaborating source enrolled patients while the infection was active and tracked those patients longitudinally over the course of disease. The collaborating institutions used their own protocols to collect whole blood in K2EDTA tubes. Collaborator samples were shipped for TCRbeta analysis as frozen whole blood, isolated PBMCs, or DNA extracted from either sample type. Trimming removed 9 bases from V and 0 bases from J, leaving 17 bases between the germline ends. From the germline V gene (reference sequence), CDR1 is LNHDA and CDR2 is SQIVND. From the cysteine up to the phenylalanine, the CDR3 has a length of 15 residues. Only CDR3 DNA is held: 45 bases, read in frame from base 1.

The sequencing input was peripheral blood. The V and J segments used are TRBV19 and TRBJ1-1; TRBD1 is possibly the D segment (5 matching bases). The TCR sequence derives from a woman aged 55-70 years with COVID-19, enrolled during active disease. The DNA sequence reads TGTGCCAGCAATGCGGGACCGATGATGAACACTGAAGCTTTCTTT. It codes for CASNAGPMMNTEAFF.